One and the same sample provided the 28 T cell receptor beta chains below, sequenced in a study of radiation and T cells in renal cell carcinoma. Noted time point: blood 2 weeks post-SBRT. Treatment of the sample: 15 Gy SBRT to primary tumor, nephrectomy 4 weeks later. The method was immunoSEQ multiplex PCR; TCRdb's version includes in-frame clones alone and lacks a portion of them. This sample has approximately 49,000 clones, with around three quarters found just once. The sample in question was blood, obtained from a patient whose treatment included radiotherapy and nephrectomy. These receptors originate from a woman in her 70s with renal cell carcinoma.

This clone is deemed medium-sized. The V gene is TRBV5-5, the J gene TRBJ1-3; D ambiguous. CDR1 and CDR2 (germline): SGHKS, YYEKEE (reference sequence). There are 15 residues in the CDR3. Trimming took 2 bases from V and 4 from J, leaving 13 bases between them. CDR3 sequence (DNA): TGTGCCAGCAGCTTTATGGCGGGTCTCGGAAACACCATATATTTT. Amino acid sequence: CASSFMAGLGNTIYF.

The chain has TRBV5-6 and TRBJ2-7, with D tentatively TRBD2 (6 bases). Germline V lookup: CDR1 SGHDT, CDR2 YYEEEE. V was pared by 0 bases and J by 3 bases, with 13 bases between. This CDR3 is 15 amino acids long. This chain's CDR3 is CASSLGAGTFYEQYF. As DNA, the CDR3 is TGTGCCAGCAGCTTGGGAGCGGGTACATTCTACGAGCAGTACTTC.

In its sample, this clone was seen once. The rearrangement links TRBV4-2 to TRBJ2-1, with D tentatively TRBD2 (7 bases). Trimming removed 1 base at V and 8 bases at J, with 18 bases between. Germline V gene lookup returns CDR1 LGHNA and CDR2 YNFKEQ. The CDR3 runs to 16 residues. The CDR3 region has the DNA TGTGCCAGCAGCCAAGGGGGCCGGGGGGCCGGGGATGAGCAGTTCTTC. Translating gives CASSQGGRGAGDEQFF.

The V gene is TRBV18, the J gene TRBJ1-1, with D tentatively TRBD1 (5 bases). Germline-derived CDR1 and CDR2 are KGHSH and LQKENI. The ends were cut back, 3 bases at V and 6 bases at J, with 17 bases in the middle. The CDR3 contains 15 residues. The CDR3 nucleotides read TGTGCCAGCTCACCTCCGGGACGGGGGATGCCTGAAGCTTTCTTT. Translated: CASSPPGRGMPEAFF.

CDR3 amino acids: CATSRTLNEQFF. The CDR3 coding sequence is TGTGCCACCAGCCGGACCCTAAATGAGCAGTTCTTC. The chain recombines TRBV15 with TRBJ2-1, with D unclear. Germline lookup yields CDR1 LNHNV and CDR2 YYDKDF (reference sequence). Trimming removed 5 bases from V and 7 bases from J, with 9 bases in between. The CDR3 is 12 amino acids.

The chain has TRBV27 and TRBJ1-4; 10 bases align to TRBD1. J lost 7 bases, V lost 5 bases, and 7 bases had no gene match. CDR1 and CDR2 (germline): MNHEY, SMNVEV (reference sequence). The CDR3 runs to 15 residues. In DNA form, the CDR3 reads TGTGCCAGCAGTGCCCCGGGACAGGGGATTGAAAAACTGTTTTTT. This gives the protein CASSAPGQGIEKLFF. The full variable domain, its missing parts supplied by reference TRBV27 and TRBJ1-4, is EAQVTQNPRYLITVTGKKLTVTCSQNMNHEYMSWYRQDPGLGLRQIYYSMNVEVTDKGDVPEGYKVSRKEKRNFPLILESPSPNQTSLYFCASSAPGQGIEKLFFGSGTQLSVL.

This clone came up a few times. This chain links TRBV6-1 with TRBJ2-2; no definite D call. The CDR3 runs 13 residues. Germline CDR1 MNHNS, CDR2 SASEGT. With 5 bases removed from V and 4 bases from J, the gap between germline ends came to 8 bases. The CDR3 nucleotides read TGTGCCAGCAGTTTGAGTGCCACCGGGGAGCTGTTTTTT. The encoded protein is CASSLSATGELFF.

The chain couples TRBV5-6 to TRBJ1-3, with D uncertain. With 6 bases removed from V and 11 bases from J, the gap between germline ends came to 18 bases. The length of the CDR3 is 13 residues. Germline lookup yields CDR1 SGHDT and CDR2 YYEEEE. Written as DNA, the CDR3 is TGTGCCAGCACCTTACTCCCGGGTGAGCCCATATATTTT. It codes for CASTLLPGEPIYF. The full variable domain, its missing parts supplied by reference TRBV5-6 and TRBJ1-3, is DAGVTQSPTHLIKTRGQQVTLRCSPKSGHDTVSWYQQALGQGPQFIFQYYEEEERQRGNFPDRFSGHQFPNYSSELNVNALLLGDSALYLCASTLLPGEPIYFGEGSWLTVV.

The rearrangement uses TRBV18 and TRBJ2-3; no clear D. Germline V lookup: CDR1 KGHSH, CDR2 LQKENI. The CDR3 is 13 residues long. Trimming shortened V by 1 base and J by 4 bases, and 6 bases separated the two germline ends. CDR3 in amino acids: CASSPRKADTQYF. The CDR3 bases are TGTGCCAGCTCACCACGGAAGGCAGATACGCAGTATTTT.

CDR3 bases: TGTGCCAGCAGTTACCTCCCCCCGCCCGATGGCTACACCTTC. Residues: CASSYLPPPDGYTF. The rearrangement joins TRBV6-6 to TRBJ1-2; D gene ambiguous. CDR3 length: 14 residues. Germline CDR1 reads MNHNY; CDR2 reads SVGAGI (reference sequence). Trimming removed 2 bases at V and 6 bases at J, with 13 bases between.

The gene calls are TRBV10-3 and TRBJ2-2; D might be TRBD1 (5 bases). Per the germline V gene, CDR1 is ENHRY and CDR2 is SYGVKD. V lost 3 bases and J lost 6, with 11 bases in between. CDR3 size: 14 residues. DNA of the CDR3: TGTGCCATCAGTGAAAGGGGTCCACCCGGGGAGCTGTTTTTT. Translated, it gives CAISERGPPGELFF.

The chain has TRBV10-3 and TRBJ2-5; D uncertain. The CDR3 runs to 15 residues. Germline values: CDR1 ENHRY, CDR2 SYGVKD. V lost 3 bases and J lost 0, with 11 bases in between. CDR3 region: CAISERPSDQETQYF. The CDR3 DNA is TGTGCCATCAGTGAAAGACCCTCCGACCAAGAGACCCAGTACTTC.

The chain employs TRBV9 and TRBJ2-5; 10 bases map to TRBD2. This CDR3 region has 16 residues. Per germline, CDR1 SGDLS and CDR2 YYNGEE. V was clipped by 0 bases and J by 5 bases; unmatched bases: 7. The CDR3: CASSVGSSGGLETQYF. CDR3 sequence (DNA): TGTGCCAGCAGCGTAGGTAGTAGCGGGGGGCTGGAGACCCAGTACTTC.

This clone was counted a single time. This sequence joins TRBV10-3 and TRBJ2-3, with 8 bases aligning to TRBD2. The J segment lost 4 bases and the V segment lost 4 bases, leaving 4 bases of the junction unmatched. Germline V CDR1 and CDR2: ENHRY, SYGVKD. CDR3 length: 14 residues. The CDR3 nucleotides are TGTGCCATCAGTGTAGCAGCGGGAGCAGATACGCAGTATTTT. Translation gives CAISVAAGADTQYF.

The J gene is TRBJ2-7, the V gene TRBV4-2; 9 positions agree with TRBD2. CDR1 is LGHNA and CDR2 is YNFKEQ in the germline V gene. The CDR3 extends over 16 amino acids. V was clipped by 0 bases and J by 5 bases; unmatched bases: 8. CDR3 residues: CASSQDGGTSYHEQYF. In DNA, the CDR3 is TGTGCCAGCAGCCAAGATGGGGGGACTAGCTACCACGAGCAGTACTTC.

The V and J genes are TRBV18 and TRBJ2-3; D remains ambiguous. CDR3 length: 11 residues. CDR1 is KGHSH and CDR2 is LQKENI in the germline V gene. V lost 0 bases to trimming and J lost 8 bases, with 3 bases between them. CDR3 coding DNA: TGTGCCAGCTCACCACCGGGTACGCAGTATTTT. It yields the protein CASSPPGTQYF.

V is TRBV7-9 and J is TRBJ2-2; D gene unclear. V was clipped by 0 bases and J by 0 bases, with 8 bases between them. The CDR3 runs 16 residues. CDR1 SEHNR and CDR2 FQNEAQ come from the germline V gene (reference sequence). Here the CDR3 DNA reads TGTGCCAGCAGCTTAGCGGGCACAACGAACACCGGGGAGCTGTTTTTT. It yields the protein CASSLAGTTNTGELFF.

CDR3 sequence reads: CASSPSGRNNEQFF. The CDR3 DNA follows: TGTGCCAGCAGCCCTAGCGGGAGGAACAATGAGCAGTTCTTC. This rearrangement joins TRBV7-2 to TRBJ2-1; TRBD2 agrees at 11 bases. The CDR3 loop spans 14 amino acids. V lost 5 bases and J lost 5; bases outside the gene matches: 2. Germline V gene lookup returns CDR1 SGHTA and CDR2 FQGNSA. Variable domain in full (rest from reference TRBV7-2 and TRBJ2-1): GAGVSQSPSNKVTEKGKDVELRCDPISGHTALYWYRQSLGQGLEFLIYFQGNSAPDKSGLPSDRFSAERTGGSVSTLTIQRTQQEDSAVYLCASSPSGRNNEQFFGPGTRLTVL.

The chain employs TRBV2 and TRBJ1-5; no clear D gene. V was cut by 4 bases and J by 3 bases, with 10 bases left in between. Germline-derived CDR1 and CDR2 are SNHLY and FYNNEI. There are 14 residues in the CDR3. This CDR3 reads CASSGPVYNQPQHF. The CDR3, as DNA: TGTGCCAGCAGTGGACCAGTCTACAATCAGCCCCAGCATTTT.

The chain joins TRBV5-1 to TRBJ2-1, with 7 bases matching TRBD1. With V trimmed by 4 bases and J by 3 bases, 4 bases remained unmatched. The CDR3 has 14 residues. Germline V gene data show CDR1 as SGHRS and CDR2 as YFSETQ. For the CDR3, the DNA is TGCGCCAGCAGCCGGGACAGTTACTACAATGAGCAGTTCTTC. Its translation is CASSRDSYYNEQFF.

The gene calls are TRBV5-1 and TRBJ2-1; 9 bases line up with TRBD1. CDR1 and CDR2 from the germline V gene are SGHRS and YFSETQ. Trimming took 3 bases from V and 4 from J; bases not matched to a gene: 2. This CDR3 comprises 14 residues. The CDR3 loop is CASSWGTGYNEQFF. CDR3 in DNA: TGCGCCAGCAGCTGGGGGACAGGGTACAATGAGCAGTTCTTC.

The rearrangement joins TRBV7-9 to TRBJ2-2; 7 bases line up with TRBD1. This CDR3 spans 17 amino acids. The germline CDR1 and CDR2 sequences are SEHNR and FQNEAQ (reference sequence). Trimming took 9 bases from V and 0 from J; bases not matched to a gene: 13. The DNA for the CDR3 is TGTGCCAGTAGATCCGGCCGGGACAGCGCGAACACCGGGGAGCTGTTTTTT. This encodes CASRSGRDSANTGELFF. The full variable domain, in which reference TRBV7-9 and TRBJ2-2 provide the parts outside the CDR3, is DTGVSQNPRHKITKRGQNVTFRCDPISEHNRLYWYRQTLGQGPEFLTYFQNEAQLEKSRLLSDRFSAERPKGSFSTLEIQRTEQGDSAMYLCASRSGRDSANTGELFFGEGSRLTVL.

The V call is TRBV2, the J call TRBJ2-5, with D perhaps assigned TRBD1 or TRBD2 (5 bases each). This CDR3 region has 14 residues. V lost 5 bases, J lost 4 bases, and 14 bases lay in between. Germline lookup yields CDR1 SNHLY and CDR2 FYNNEI. The CDR3 DNA is TGTGCCAGCAGTTTCGGGGCCCGGGGAGAGACCCAGTACTTC. It is translated as CASSFGARGETQYF.

The chain links TRBV7-2 to TRBJ1-1; weak D call: TRBD1 (5 bases). The CDR3 covers 14 residues. V shed 1 base and J shed 4 bases, with 10 bases lying between them. Germline CDR1 SGHTA, CDR2 FQGNSA. CDR3 in amino acids: CASSLGQRATEAFF. The CDR3 coding sequence is TGTGCCAGCAGCTTAGGACAGAGGGCCACTGAAGCTTTCTTT.

The chain couples TRBV6-1 to TRBJ1-2; D is undetermined. This CDR3 is 14 amino acids long. Trimming cost V 8 bases and J 2 bases, with 15 bases left between them. The germline V gene encodes CDR1 MNHNS and CDR2 SASEGT. The CDR3 DNA reads as TGTGCCAGCTCATCGAGCTGGGCCAACTATGGCTACACCTTC. Translating gives CASSSSWANYGYTF.

The chain joins TRBV5-1 to TRBJ2-5; no reliable D call. Germline V CDR1 and CDR2: SGHRS, YFSETQ. Between the trimmed V and J ends, which lost 4 bases and 4 bases, there was a span of 14 bases. This CDR3 has 14 amino acids. The CDR3 bases are TGCGCCAGCAGCCGTTCCGGTCCGGGAGAGACCCAGTACTTC. Translation: CASSRSGPGETQYF.

The chain is built from TRBV2 and TRBJ1-2; D not resolved. There are 11 residues in the CDR3. Germline V lookup: CDR1 SNHLY, CDR2 FYNNEI. With 11 bases removed from V and 2 bases from J, the gap between germline ends came to 9 bases. The chain's CDR3 is CAASRNYGYTF. The CDR3 region has the DNA TGTGCCGCGTCACGAAACTATGGCTACACCTTC.

J is TRBJ1-2 and V is TRBV7-2; a weak D match, TRBD1 (5 bases). CDR1 is SGHTA, CDR2 FQGNSA, per germline. The CDR3 length is 13 residues. The V end lost 5 bases, the J end lost 4 bases, and 11 bases lay between the germline ends. The CDR3 here is CASSPGTGYGYTF. CDR3 nucleotide sequence: TGTGCCAGCAGCCCCGGGACGGGCTATGGCTACACCTTC.